Listed here are 21 T cell receptor beta chains from one sample, sequenced in a study of cytomegalovirus exposure and HLA in healthy donors. PCR involved 60 Vbeta and 13 Jbeta primers. Some clones are missing from TCRdb's copy, which holds only in-frame ones; the method was immunoSEQ multiplex PCR. The data show 150,000 or so clones, less than 80% seen once. Sequenced sample: PBMCs. The receptors originated from a man aged 30-40 years in good health and CMV-seronegative.

The chain combines TRBV10-3 with TRBJ1-1, with TRBD1 as a possible D gene (5 bases). The germline V gene has CDR1 ENHRY and CDR2 SYGVKD. There are 15 residues in the CDR3. The V gene lost 3 bases and the J gene lost 0 bases, with 11 bases spanning the gap. The CDR3 nucleotides are TGTGCCATCAGTGACAGGGAGGGCATGAACACTGAAGCTTTCTTT. This codes for CAISDREGMNTEAFF.

The chain joins TRBV2 to TRBJ2-1, with D unclear. This CDR3 has 14 residues. V shed 2 bases and J shed 6 bases, with 11 bases lying between them. CDR1 and CDR2 (germline): SNHLY, FYNNEI. The CDR3 region has the DNA TGTGCCAGCAGTGAAACAGCAAGGTCCAATGAGCAGTTCTTC. It specifies CASSETARSNEQFF.

The rearrangement links TRBV5-1 to TRBJ1-1, with 9 nucleotides matching TRBD1. The V segment lost 4 bases and the J segment 4 bases; nucleotides outside the gene matches: 8. This CDR3 spans 15 amino acids. CDR1 and CDR2 from the germline V gene are SGHRS and YFSETQ. Here the CDR3 DNA reads TGCGCCAGCAGCGGGTGGGGACAGGGTCTCACTGAAGCTTTCTTT. Encoded protein: CASSGWGQGLTEAFF. The entire variable domain, with the rest obtained from reference TRBV5-1 and TRBJ1-1, is as follows: KAGVTQTPRYLIKTRGQQVTLSCSPISGHRSVSWYQQTPGQGLQFLFEYFSETQRNKGNFPGRFSGRQFSNSRSEMNVSTLELGDSALYLCASSGWGQGLTEAFFGQGTRLTVV.

This clone came up a few times. The CDR3 reads CASSQDSGTSGGEQYF. The CDR3 coding sequence is TGCGCCAGCAGCCAAGATTCTGGGACTAGCGGGGGTGAGCAGTACTTC. The rearrangement joins TRBV4-3 to TRBJ2-7; 14 bases are a match to TRBD2. This CDR3 is built from 16 residues. Germline CDR1 and CDR2: LGHNA and YSLEER. The V and J ends lost 0 bases and 7 bases, in that order; junction bases with no gene match: 5.

The rearrangement joins TRBV5-4 to TRBJ1-2, with D perhaps TRBD1 (6 bases). This CDR3 has 13 amino acids. Germline-derived CDR1 and CDR2 are SGHNT and YYREEE (reference sequence). V was cut by 1 base and J by 8 bases, with 12 bases left in between. CDR3 sequence reads: CASSLTGKRGYTF. CDR3 DNA sequence: TGTGCCAGCAGCTTGACAGGGAAAAGGGGCTACACCTTC.

This clone has only a few counts. Other DNA sequences from this sample encode an identical CDR3 as well. The chain carries TRBV7-3 and TRBJ1-1; D remains unclear. Per the germline V gene, CDR1 is SGHTA and CDR2 is FQGTGA. CDR3 size: 13 residues. Trimming pared 2 bases from V and 2 bases from J, leaving 6 bases between. CDR3 sequence reads: CASSLQKNTEAFF. CDR3 coding DNA: TGTGCCAGCAGCTTACAGAAAAACACTGAAGCTTTCTTT.

The genes are TRBV28 and TRBJ2-2; possible D gene TRBD2, 5 bases. The CDR3 sequence is 14 residues long. CDR1 is MDHEN and CDR2 is SYDVKM in the germline V gene. V was trimmed by 8 bases and J by 1 base, leaving 11 bases between them. The CDR3, as DNA: TGTGCCAGCTGTTGGACTTTGAACACCGGGGAGCTGTTTTTT. This sequence encodes CASCWTLNTGELFF. Full variable domain (rest looked up from reference TRBV28 and TRBJ2-2): DVKVTQSSRYLVKRTGEKVFLECVQDMDHENMFWYRQDPGLGLRLIYFSYDVKMKEKGDIPEGYSVSREKKERFSLILESASTNQTSMYLCASCWTLNTGELFFGEGSRLTVL.

The V gene is TRBV7-7, the J gene TRBJ2-2; D is perhaps TRBD1 (5 bases). Germline assignment: CDR1 SSHAT and CDR2 FNYEAQ (reference sequence). This CDR3 has 13 residues. V was cut by 3 bases and J by 6 bases, with 8 bases left in between. The CDR3 DNA reads TGTGCCAGCAGCTTTCCAGGGTCCGGGGAGCTGTTTTTT. Its protein product is CASSFPGSGELFF.

The chain joins TRBV4-3 to TRBJ1-1, with TRBD1 identical over 9 bases. V lost 1 base to trimming and J lost 3 bases; unmatched junction nucleotides: 3. Germline loops: CDR1 LGHNA, CDR2 YSLEER. This CDR3 has 15 residues. The CDR3 bases are TGCGCCAGCAGCCAAGGGGACAGGGCGGACACTGAAGCTTTCTTT. It is translated as CASSQGDRADTEAFF.

This chain joins TRBV7-6 and TRBJ2-3; 12 nucleotides agree with TRBD2. Germline CDR1 is SGHVS and CDR2 is FNYEAQ. The CDR3 sequence is 17 residues long. V shed 5 bases, J shed 6 bases, and the junction held 12 bases outside the gene matches. This CDR3 is CASSPHGPSGGADTQYF. The CDR3 DNA reads as TGTGCCAGCAGCCCTCATGGTCCTAGCGGGGGGGCGGATACGCAGTATTTT.

The rearrangement uses TRBV5-5 and TRBJ1-2; D is undetermined. V was trimmed by 0 bases and J by 6 bases, leaving 12 bases between them. The CDR3 consists of 14 residues. Looked up from germline, CDR1 is SGHKS and CDR2 is YYEKEE (reference sequence). The CDR3 loop is CASSLARPQDGYTF. In DNA form, the CDR3 reads TGTGCCAGCAGCTTGGCCAGGCCGCAGGATGGCTACACCTTC.

This chain uses TRBV5-1 with TRBJ2-1; 7 nucleotides match TRBD1. CDR3 size: 14 residues. CDR1 and CDR2 (germline): SGHRS, YFSETQ. V was clipped by 0 bases and J by 5 bases; unmatched bases: 2. The CDR3 is CASSLAGTDNEQFF. CDR3 nucleotides: TGCGCCAGCAGCTTGGCCGGGACAGACAATGAGCAGTTCTTC.

This clone was found once. The chain recombines TRBV5-4 with TRBJ1-6, with 9 bases identical to TRBD1. The CDR3 has 15 residues. The ends lost 4 bases at V and 5 bases at J; junction bases unmatched: 4. Per the germline V gene, CDR1 is SGHNT and CDR2 is YYREEE (reference sequence). CDR3 region: CASSPRTGDNSPLHF. The DNA of the CDR3 is TGTGCCAGCAGCCCCCGGACAGGGGATAATTCACCCCTCCACTTT.

The J gene is TRBJ2-6, the V gene TRBV25-1; 8 nucleotides agree with TRBD2. The CDR3 is 17 residues long. Germline assignment: CDR1 MGHDK and CDR2 SYGVNS. J was trimmed by 0 bases and V by 1 base; bases with no gene match: 2. DNA for the CDR3: TGTGCCAGCAGTGAATCGGGGACTAGCTCTGGGGCCAACGTCCTGACTTTC. Its translation: CASSESGTSSGANVLTF. Complete variable domain (other parts from reference TRBV25-1 and TRBJ2-6): EADIYQTPRYLVIGTGKKITLECSQTMGHDKMYWYQQDPGMELHLIHYSYGVNSTEKGDLSSESTVSRIRTEHFPLTLESARPSHTSQYLCASSESGTSSGANVLTFGAGSRLTVL.

The rearrangement links TRBV30 to TRBJ1-1; no clear D gene. This CDR3 is 10 amino acids long. Trimming took 8 bases from V and 4 from J, leaving 8 bases between them. The germline CDR1 and CDR2 sequences are GTSNPN and SVGIG (reference sequence). DNA for the CDR3: TGTGCCGACGGAGGCACTGAAGCTTTCTTT. It specifies CADGGTEAFF.

J is TRBJ1-2 and V is TRBV7-9; possibly TRBD1 for D (6 bases). Germline CDR1 reads SEHNR; CDR2 reads FQNEAQ (reference sequence). Trimming removed 4 bases from V and 5 bases from J, with 17 bases in between. The CDR3 is 15 amino acids. The CDR3 is CASSSTGPPGYGYTF. The CDR3 DNA sequence: TGTGCCAGCAGCTCTACAGGGCCCCCGGGGTATGGCTACACCTTC.

This chain uses TRBV19 with TRBJ2-2; D possibly corresponds to TRBD2 (6 bases). Trimming cost V 7 bases and J 8 bases, with 11 bases left between them. The CDR3 runs to 12 residues. Per germline, CDR1 LNHDA and CDR2 SQIVND (reference sequence). This chain's CDR3 is CASTFGGGELFF. The CDR3 bases are TGTGCCAGTACTTTCGGGGGTGGGGAGCTGTTTTTT.

This clone was picked up a small number of times. The rearrangement joins TRBV4-1 to TRBJ1-6, with D possibly TRBD1 on 6 matching bases. This CDR3 region has 18 residues. CDR1 and CDR2 (germline): MGHRA, YSYEKL. V lost 0 bases and J lost 7, with 19 bases in between. CDR3 coding DNA: TGCGCCAGCAGCCAAGAGCCGGACAGAGATACAAAGAATTCACCCCTCCACTTT. As protein: CASSQEPDRDTKNSPLHF.

This sequence joins TRBV15 and TRBJ1-2; the D gene is possibly TRBD1 (5 bases). Germline loops: CDR1 LNHNV, CDR2 YYDKDF (reference sequence). V shed 0 bases and J shed 4 bases, with 12 bases lying between them. This CDR3 region has 15 residues. CDR3 in amino acids: CATSREGGRSYGYTF. In nucleotides, the CDR3 is TGTGCCACCAGCAGAGAGGGGGGGAGGAGCTATGGCTACACCTTC.

This clone was seen a single time. The rearrangement joins TRBV6-5 to TRBJ2-5; a weak D match, TRBD1 (5 bases). The J call may be incorrect, as the DNA end agrees better with TRBJ2-7. The CDR3 has 14 amino acids. CDR1 is MNHEY and CDR2 is SVGAGI in the germline V gene. In DNA form, the CDR3 reads TGTGCCAGCAGTTACGGCAGGGATGGCTACGAGCAGTACTTC. Residues: CASSYGRDGYEQYF.

This sequence joins TRBV6-1 and TRBJ1-1, with D possibly matching TRBD1 (5 bases). The germline V and J ends were trimmed by 4 bases and 1 base, with 7 bases remaining between them. The V gene's germline CDR1 is MNHNS and CDR2 SASEGT. This CDR3 is 13 amino acids long. The CDR3 region has the DNA TGTGCCAGCAGTGTCGGACAGAACACTGAAGCTTTCTTT. Its translation is CASSVGQNTEAFF.